One and the same sample provided the 6 T cell receptor beta chains below, sequenced in a study of blood T cell repertoires in COVID-19. TCRdb's table, derived via immunoSEQ multiplex PCR, lists solely in-frame clones and lacks some. Of roughly 100,000 clones in the sample, almost 80% are singletons; the top ten hold 9.5% to 10%. Sequences were obtained from peripheral blood. The receptors stem from a man in his sixties with active or convalescent COVID-19.

V is TRBV7-2 and J is TRBJ2-1; tentatively, D is TRBD1 (6 bases). V lost 1 base and J 7 bases, leaving 11 bases between the germline ends. Germline assignment: CDR1 SGHTA and CDR2 FQGNSA. This CDR3 has 14 amino acids. The DNA for the CDR3 is TGTGCCAGCAGCTTAGGACCCAGGGGAAATGAGCAGTTCTTC. Translating gives CASSLGPRGNEQFF. The complete variable domain, with remaining parts taken from reference TRBV7-2 and TRBJ2-1, reads GAGVSQSPSNKVTEKGKDVELRCDPISGHTALYWYRQSLGQGLEFLIYFQGNSAPDKSGLPSDRFSAERTGGSVSTLTIQRTQQEDSAVYLCASSLGPRGNEQFFGPGTRLTVL.

The sample holds a few counts of this clone. V gene TRBV4-1 combines with J gene TRBJ2-2; 9 bases map to TRBD2. CDR3 size: 15 residues. The trim removed 4 bases at V and 4 bases at J, leaving 4 bases unmatched. Germline V gene sequence: CDR1 MGHRA, CDR2 YSYEKL. Here the CDR3 DNA reads TGCGCCAGCAGCCCAGTAGCGGGAGCCACCGGGGAGCTGTTTTTT. This codes for CASSPVAGATGELFF.

This chain links TRBV11-2 with TRBJ2-4; no clear D gene. The CDR3 length is 15 residues. V was cut by 4 bases and J by 3 bases, with 13 bases left in between. The germline V gene encodes CDR1 SGHAT and CDR2 FQNNGV. The CDR3, as DNA: TGTGCCAGCAGCTCACAGTTTCTCGACAAAAACATTCAGTACTTC. Its translation: CASSSQFLDKNIQYF.

This clone was picked up a small number of times. V and J are TRBV19 and TRBJ1-1; the D gene is possibly TRBD1 (5 bases). This CDR3 is built from 15 residues. V was trimmed by 1 base and J by 4 bases, leaving 13 bases between them. Germline-derived CDR1 and CDR2 are LNHDA and SQIVND (reference sequence). CDR3 bases: TGTGCCAGTAGTATAGGGCTCCGGGGGTCCACTGAAGCTTTCTTT. Encoded protein: CASSIGLRGSTEAFF.

The chain has TRBV19 and TRBJ2-5; weak D call: TRBD2 (6 bases). The V and J ends lost 7 bases and 4 bases respectively, with 25 bases between them. The CDR3 has 17 amino acids. Germline V gene sequence: CDR1 LNHDA, CDR2 SQIVND (reference sequence). The CDR3 DNA follows: TGTGCCAGTACCGCTTATGGTGCAGGGACTCCGGGAGAGACCCAGTACTTC. Translation gives CASTAYGAGTPGETQYF.

The chain recombines TRBV21-1 with TRBJ2-7; no DNA check was done on the table's D call, TRBD2. TRBV21-1 is a pseudogene locus. The CDR3 is made up of 16 amino acids. CDR3 DNA sequence: TGTGCCAGCAGCAAAAAGGAATTGGGTTCTAGCTACGAGCAGTACGTC. Encoded protein: CASSKKELGSSYEQYV.